This TCR beta chain stems from a study of blood T cell repertoires in COVID-19. The germline gives CDR1 MDHEN, CDR2 SYDVKM. The V gene end was trimmed by 6 bases and the J gene end by 4 bases; junction bases not matched to a gene: 9. CDR3 length: 15 amino acids. This study enrolled people aged 18 to 89 from about two dozen US geographic areas. Per the original methods: Amplification with reference gene primers provided the estimates of nucleated cell counts. Sequencing used immunoSEQ multiplex PCR; TCRdb keeps in-frame clones, though not all of them. V and J calls and clone size are given by that table; D and trimming were obtained from the DNA. The data show about 330,000 clones, more than 85% seen once. This clone was observed once. This specimen includes other DNA sequences encoding the same CDR3.

The V call is TRBV28, the J call TRBJ1-1, with 9 bases fitting TRBD1. The material sequenced was PBMCs or T cells enriched from blood (not recorded which). This clonotype originated in a young woman who had recovered from COVID-19. CDR3 bases: TGTGCCAGCAGCCCTCCGGGACAGGGAGTCACTGAAGCTTTCTTT. As protein: CASSPPGQGVTEAFF.